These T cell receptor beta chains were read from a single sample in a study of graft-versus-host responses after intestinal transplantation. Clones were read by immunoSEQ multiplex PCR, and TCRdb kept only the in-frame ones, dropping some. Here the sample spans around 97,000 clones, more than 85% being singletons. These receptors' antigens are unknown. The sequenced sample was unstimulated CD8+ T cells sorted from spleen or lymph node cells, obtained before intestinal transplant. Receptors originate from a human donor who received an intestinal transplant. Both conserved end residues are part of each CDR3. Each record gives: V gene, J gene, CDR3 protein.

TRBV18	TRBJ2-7	CASSPGNTPNYEQYF
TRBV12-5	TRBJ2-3	CASALGAGFVGDTQYF
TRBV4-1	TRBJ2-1	CASSQAPSGAYNEQFF
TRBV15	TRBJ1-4	CATSREGGAVDEKLFF
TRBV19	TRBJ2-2	CASRQWGSVLESDTGELFF
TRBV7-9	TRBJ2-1	CASSRPTGQGTPLNEQFF
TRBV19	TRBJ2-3	CASTPLPGQGADTQYF
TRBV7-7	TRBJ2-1	CASSLSPASILSYNEQFF
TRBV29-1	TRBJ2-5	CSVVSQGETQYF
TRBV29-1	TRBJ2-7	CSVVELSSYEQYF
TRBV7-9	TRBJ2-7	CASSRPGTDIYF
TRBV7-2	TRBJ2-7	CASSLGLEQYF
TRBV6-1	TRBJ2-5	CASSPNRDSEAQYF
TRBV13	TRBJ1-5	CASSFGEYQPQHF
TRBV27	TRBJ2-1	CASSPRGQEQFF
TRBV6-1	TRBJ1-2	CASSVSLKTYGYTF
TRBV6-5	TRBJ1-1	CASSTGNTEAFF
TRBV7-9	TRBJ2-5	CASSPGTQETQYF
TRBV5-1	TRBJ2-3	CATPRPLTDTQYF
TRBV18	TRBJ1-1	CASSDGTGITMNTEAFF
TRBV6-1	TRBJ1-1	CASLGGTEAFF
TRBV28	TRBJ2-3	CASSFPTGVITDTQYF
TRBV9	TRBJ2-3	CASSVGGGDTGSTDTQYF
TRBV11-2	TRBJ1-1	CASSPQGESTEAFF
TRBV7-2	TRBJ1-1	CASSLSDVVAFF
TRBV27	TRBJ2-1	CASSLTAFYGNEQFF
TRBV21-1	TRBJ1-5	CASSKDSGQGAYAQPQHF